This T cell receptor beta chain was observed in a study of T cells in Graves' hyperthyroidism and ophthalmopathy. The CDR3 consists of 19 residues. The trim removed 0 bases at V and 0 bases at J, leaving 7 bases unmatched. Germline V lookup: CDR1 SGHTA, CDR2 FQGNSA. The sample holds many counts of this clonotype. The investigators amplified TCR beta CDR3 regions from RNA transcripts. In the first-round RT-PCR of the TCR CDR3, the HTBI primer set was used. Each CDR3 protein gets one entry after TCRdb re-called the multiplex PCR reads with MiXCR. In the table there are fewer than 650,000 distinct CDR3 sequences, over 12% of which are singletons.

This TCR derives from a woman aged 18-30 years with Graves' ophthalmopathy. The sample comprised blood. V gene TRBV7-2 combines with J gene TRBJ2-6, with TRBD1 matching 8 bases. The CDR3 DNA reads TGTGCCAGCAGCTTAGCGCTTTCAGGGGGCACCTCTGGGGCCAACGTCCTGACTTTC. It yields the protein CASSLALSGGTSGANVLTF.